The 27 T cell receptor beta chains in this list originate from one sample, sequenced in a study of tumor-infiltrating lymphocytes in primary liver carcinoma. A constant-region primer served to make TCR beta cDNA from about 0.5 ug total RNA. Slightly modified ARM-PCR with three nested multiplex PCR rounds yielded TCR beta libraries. Two initial PCR rounds of 10 to 11 cycles each paired TRBV1-TRBV30 forward primers with a C-beta reverse primer. From the multiplex PCR reads, TCRdb called clonotypes with MiXCR, one entry per CDR3 protein. Of 85,000 to 100,000 distinct CDR3 sequences in the sample, 55% to 75% were seen once. The source material, roughly 18-32 mg of unsorted bulk tissue, was used to co-extract RNA and DNA. Sequencing was carried out using tumor-adjacent normal liver tissue. The source is a man between 35 and 55 years old with primary liver carcinoma and hepatitis B virus infection.

Comment on this clonotype: A much larger clone differs from this one at a single base, so this may be a read error. Given the absence of the conserved phenylalanine or tryptophan at the CDR3 end, a read error is likely. The rearrangement uses TRBV12-3 or TRBV12-4 and TRBJ1-4; TRBD1 might be the D (6 bases). The V end was cut by 4 bases, the J end by 8 bases, with 17 bases between. The CDR3 is 15 residues long. CDR3 nucleotides: TGTGCCAGCAGTTACGAGGTGGGGGCCCGAGAAAAACTGTTTTCT. Translating it yields CASSYEVGAREKLFS.

On this clonotype itself: This may stem from a read error, because a much larger clone lies one nucleotide away. The rearrangement joins TRBV5-5 to TRBJ2-7, with D unresolved. The V end lost 4 bases, the J end lost 5 bases, and 13 bases lay between the germline ends. The CDR3 runs 13 residues. CDR1 and CDR2 (germline): SGHKS, YYEKEE (reference sequence). This chain's CDR3 is CASSPPDEHEQYF. In DNA, the CDR3 is TGTGCCAGCAGCCCGCCCGACGAGCACGAGCAGTACTTC. Drawing the rest from reference TRBV5-5 and TRBJ2-7, the complete variable domain is DAGVTQSPTHLIKTRGQQVTLRCSPISGHKSVSWYQQVLGQGPQFIFQYYEKEERGRGNFPDRFSARQFPNYSSELNVNALLLGDSALYLCASSPPDEHEQYFGPGTRLTVT.

This clonotype has just one count. With a much larger clone just one base away, this may be a read error. J is TRBJ1-1 and V is TRBV7-8; no firm D call. There are 13 residues in the CDR3. The ends were cut back, 10 bases at V and 2 bases at J, with 14 bases in the middle. The germline V gene has CDR1 SGHVS and CDR2 FQNEAQ. The CDR3 DNA reads as TGTGCCAACAGTCTACAAGGAAACACTGAAGCTTTCTTT. Translation gives CANSLQGNTEAFF.

This rearrangement joins TRBV11-2 to TRBJ2-7; no definite D call. V was clipped by 8 bases and J by 2 bases, with 16 bases between them. The CDR3 loop spans 14 amino acids. CDR1 and CDR2 from the germline V gene are SGHAT and FQNNGV. CDR3 DNA: TGTGCCAGCTGCGCCTTCGAAGGGACCTACGAGCAGTACTTC. It is translated as CASCAFEGTYEQYF.

The sample holds a few counts of this clonotype. This chain links TRBV2 with TRBJ2-6; TRBD1 aligns across 10 bases. After removal of 8 bases from V and 3 bases from J, the junction contained 4 bases not matched to a gene. This CDR3 comprises 15 residues. CDR1 and CDR2 from the germline V gene are SNHLY and FYNNEI. This CDR3 reads CASGTGVYGANVLTF. As DNA, the CDR3 is TGTGCCAGCGGGACAGGGGTATATGGGGCCAACGTCCTGACTTTC.

This clonotype was seen repeatedly, ten times or more. The genes are TRBV12-3 or TRBV12-4 and TRBJ2-1; D is unclear. The CDR3 has 15 residues. Trimming took 5 bases from V and 0 from J, leaving 11 bases between them. CDR3 sequence (DNA): TGTGCCAGCAGTGGAACTATTCCCTCCTACAATGAGCAGTTCTTC. The encoded protein is CASSGTIPSYNEQFF.

As regards this clonotype: At one end the junction does not follow the germline gene, possibly because of a read error. The chain is built from TRBV6-1 and TRBJ2-3, with TRBD1 matching 10 bases. The CDR3 is made up of 14 amino acids. Germline CDR1 MNHNS, CDR2 SASEGT. CDR3 nucleotides: TGTGCCAGCAGTATGACAGGGGGCCCAGATACGCTGTATTTT. This gives the protein CASSMTGGPDTLYF.

This chain uses TRBV28 with TRBJ2-3; a weak D match, TRBD1 (6 bases). This CDR3 comprises 15 residues. V lost 5 bases and J 4 bases, leaving 16 bases between the germline ends. Germline CDR1 MDHEN, CDR2 SYDVKM. The CDR3 protein is CASSLGTLTSDTQYF. As DNA, the CDR3 is TGTGCCAGCAGTCTCGGGACACTTACCTCAGATACGCAGTATTTT.

A note on this clonotype: A single base separates this from a much larger clone, so it may be a read error. The chain joins TRBV10-3 to TRBJ2-1, with 8 bases that match TRBD1. V shed 6 bases and J 7 bases; nucleotides not matched to a gene: 14. The CDR3 covers 16 residues. Germline V lookup: CDR1 ENHRY, CDR2 SYGVKD. The CDR3 is CAIRRKGEQGGNEQFF. CDR3 in DNA: TGTGCCATCAGGCGTAAGGGAGAACAGGGGGGAAATGAGCAGTTCTTC.

Regarding this clonotype: The junction shows a germline mismatch at one end, possibly a read error. The CDR3 loop is CAPERDYGYTF. CDR3 nucleotides: TGTGCCCCTGAGCGCGACTATGGCTACACCTTC. The V gene is TRBV29-1, the J gene TRBJ1-2; no clear D. The CDR3 extends over 11 amino acids. Germline loops: CDR1 SQVTM, CDR2 ANQGSEA.

A remark on this clonotype: The junction and the germline gene differ at one end; a read error may be behind it. The rearrangement links TRBV11-2 to TRBJ2-7; D uncertain. The CDR3 totals 14 residues. Looked up from germline, CDR1 is SGHAT and CDR2 is FQNNGV. CDR3 sequence reads: CASSLGRWVEEQYF. The DNA of the CDR3 is TGTGCCAGTAGCTTAGGTCGCTGGGTCGAGGAGCAGTACTTC.

Remarks on this clonotype: A junction end diverges from the germline sequence, so it may reflect a read error. The V and J genes are TRBV4-2 and TRBJ2-1; tentative D call: TRBD2 (6 bases). The CDR3 is 16 amino acids. Germline CDR1 is LGHNA and CDR2 is YNFKEQ. The CDR3 loop is CGSSQSLGSGEREQFF. CDR3 DNA sequence: TGTGGCAGCAGCCAATCCCTCGGATCGGGAGAAAGGGAGCAGTTCTTC.

This clonotype was observed a single time. Here the CDR3 omits its conserved ending phenylalanine or tryptophan, so a read error is the likely source. V gene TRBV29-1 combines with J gene TRBJ2-3; D gene unclear. CDR1 and CDR2 from the germline V gene are SQVTM and ANQGSEA. The CDR3 spans 14 residues. V was clipped by 3 bases and J by 5 bases, with 15 bases between them. CDR3 in DNA: TGCAGCGTTGAGTGGTGCTTCAAGCGAGATACGCAGTATTTG. Its translation is CSVEWCFKRDTQYL.

In regard to this clonotype: An end of the junction differs from the germline gene, which may be a read error. The chain carries TRBV7-9 and TRBJ2-1; D gene unclear. The CDR3 contains 13 residues. Germline V gene data show CDR1 as SEHNR and CDR2 as FQNEAQ (reference sequence). The CDR3, as DNA: TGTGTCAGCAGCTTAGGATGGGGCAATGAGCAGTTCTTC. Translated: CVSSLGWGNEQFF.

This clonotype was recorded at least ten times. The chain links TRBV12-3 or TRBV12-4 to TRBJ2-5, with D possibly being TRBD2 (6 bases). CDR3 length equals 13 residues. The germline V and J ends were trimmed by 3 bases and 6 bases, with 11 bases remaining between them. The CDR3 here is CASSFGGKKTQYF. For the CDR3, the DNA is TGTGCCAGCAGTTTTGGGGGGAAGAAGACCCAGTACTTC.

As to this clonotype: Sequence at one end of the junction differs from germline and may be a read error. V is TRBV4-1 and J is TRBJ2-1, with 9 bases fitting TRBD2. Germline V gene data show CDR1 as MGHRA and CDR2 as YSYEKL. This CDR3 comprises 16 residues. In DNA form, the CDR3 reads TGCACCAGCAGCCAAATCGGGACTAGCAGGTGCAATGAGCAGTTCTTC. This gives the protein CTSSQIGTSRCNEQFF.

For this clonotype: A much bigger clone sits one base away, suggesting this may be a read error. The chain links TRBV5-4 to TRBJ2-5; D gene uncertain. CDR1 and CDR2 from the germline V gene are SGHNT and YYREEE (reference sequence). The CDR3 has 15 amino acids. V lost 0 bases, J lost 2 bases, and 11 bases lay in between. The chain's CDR3 is CASSLGAESQETQYF. The CDR3, as DNA: TGTGCCAGCAGCTTGGGGGCAGAGTCACAAGAGACCCAGTACTTC.

The chain has TRBV4-1 and TRBJ1-2, with D uncertain. The CDR3 runs 14 residues. V gave up 7 bases and J gave up 8 bases, with 20 bases separating them. Per germline, CDR1 MGHRA and CDR2 YSYEKL. The CDR3, as DNA: TGCGCCAGCAACCCAACCCAGGAGATTGAGGGCTACACCTTC. It codes for CASNPTQEIEGYTF.

V and J are TRBV10-3 and TRBJ2-7; 8 nucleotides match TRBD1. V was pared by 7 bases and J by 3 bases, with 8 bases of the junction left unmatched. CDR1 is ENHRY, CDR2 SYGVKD, per germline. The CDR3 has 14 residues. The CDR3 spells CAINSRTGIYEQYF. The CDR3 nucleotides read TGTGCCATCAATTCCAGGACAGGGATCTACGAGCAGTACTTC.

Remarks on this clonotype: A read error may explain this, as a much larger clone is one base away. This rearrangement joins TRBV6-1 to TRBJ2-7; unclear D gene. The CDR3 has 11 amino acids. CDR1 MNHNS and CDR2 SASEGT come from the germline V gene. V shed 7 bases and J shed 3 bases, with 7 bases lying between them. CDR3 sequence: CASNVDYEQYF. The CDR3 nucleotides read TGTGCCAGCAATGTCGACTACGAGCAGTACTTC.

On this clonotype: Given a much more abundant clone one base away, this may be a read error. The chain uses TRBV29-1 and TRBJ2-2; 8 nucleotides agree with TRBD1. Germline V CDR1 and CDR2: SQVTM, ANQGSEA. The CDR3 is made up of 14 amino acids. CDR3 in amino acids: CSVAGQADTRELFF. The CDR3 bases are TGCAGCGTTGCGGGACAGGCGGACACCAGGGAGCTGTTTTTT.

Comment on this clonotype: It may be a read error: a sequence one base away is much more abundant. The CDR3 loop reads CSVLGAASTGAFF. The CDR3 coding sequence is TGCAGCGTCCTAGGCGCGGCCTCCACTGGAGCTTTCTTT. The chain joins TRBV29-1 to TRBJ1-1; no clear D. The germline V gene has CDR1 SQVTM and CDR2 ANQGSEA. The CDR3 has 13 residues.

This chain links TRBV25-1 with TRBJ2-1; 9 bases align to TRBD2. The trim removed 3 bases at V and 6 bases at J, leaving 0 bases unmatched. This CDR3 has 13 residues. Germline V gene lookup returns CDR1 MGHDK and CDR2 SYGVNS. CDR3 amino acids: CASSDSGSNEQFF. Written as DNA, the CDR3 is TGTGCCAGCAGTGATAGCGGGAGCAATGAGCAGTTCTTC.

With regard to this clonotype: The missing conserved phenylalanine or tryptophan at the end of this CDR3 makes a read error likely. This sequence joins TRBV29-1 and TRBJ2-1, with TRBD2 matching 7 bases. Per germline, CDR1 SQVTM and CDR2 ANQGSEA. The ends lost 7 bases at V and 2 bases at J; junction bases unmatched: 8. The CDR3 consists of 14 residues. CDR3 bases: TGCAGCGCTACGGGGGGAGTTGCCTACAATGAGCAGTTCCTC. This translates into CSATGGVAYNEQFL.

This clonotype was observed many times. The J gene is TRBJ2-2, the V gene TRBV30; 9 positions match TRBD1. Looked up from germline, CDR1 is GTSNPN and CDR2 is SVGIG (reference sequence). V lost 3 bases and J lost 4; bases outside the gene matches: 15. The CDR3 is made up of 18 amino acids. The CDR3 is CAWSSLVPGQGITGELFF. DNA for the CDR3: TGTGCCTGGAGCAGCCTGGTACCGGGACAGGGTATCACCGGGGAGCTGTTTTTT.

About this clonotype: At one of its ends the junction is not consistent with the germline gene, which may arise from a read error. CDR3 nucleotides: TGCACCAGCAGCCAAGATCTAGCGGTACGCTCCTCCAGAGAGACCCAGTACTTC. Translating it yields CTSSQDLAVRSSRETQYF. This chain connects TRBV4-1 to TRBJ2-5; TRBD2 matches 7 bases. Looked up from germline, CDR1 is MGHRA and CDR2 is YSYEKL. This CDR3 spans 18 amino acids.

About this clonotype itself: The junction departs from germline at one end; a sequencing error may be responsible. J is TRBJ2-7 and V is TRBV11-2; the D gene is possibly TRBD2 (7 bases). Per the germline V gene, CDR1 is SGHAT and CDR2 is FQNNGV. The CDR3 has 15 amino acids. CDR3 sequence: CAGSSGRGTFGEQYF. The CDR3 DNA is TGTGCCGGCAGCTCTGGGAGGGGGACCTTTGGAGAGCAATACTTC.